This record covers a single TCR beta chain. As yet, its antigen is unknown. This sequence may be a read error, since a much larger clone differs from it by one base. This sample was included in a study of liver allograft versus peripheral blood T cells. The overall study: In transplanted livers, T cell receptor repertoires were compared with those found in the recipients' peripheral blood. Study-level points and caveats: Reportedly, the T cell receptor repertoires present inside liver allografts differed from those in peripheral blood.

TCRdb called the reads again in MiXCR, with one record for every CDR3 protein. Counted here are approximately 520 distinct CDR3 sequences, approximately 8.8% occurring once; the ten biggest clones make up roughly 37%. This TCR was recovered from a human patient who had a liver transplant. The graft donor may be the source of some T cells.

The CDR3 nucleotides read TGCAGTGCTAGAGGGAGAGGTGGCTACACCTTC. Amino acid sequence: CSARGRGGYTF. The rearrangement links TRBV20-1 to TRBJ1-2; unclear D gene. Trimming stripped 1 base from V and 7 bases from J, with 7 bases between. The germline V gene has CDR1 DFQATT and CDR2 SNEGSKA (reference sequence). The CDR3 loop spans 11 amino acids.